These T cell receptor beta chains were read from a single sample in a study of blood T cell repertoires in COVID-19. Sequenced by immunoSEQ multiplex PCR; TCRdb stores in-frame clones only, minus some. The sample has 130,000 to 150,000 clones; about 90% are singletons. Sequenced material: peripheral blood. Receptor source: a man aged 50 to 59 with active or convalescent COVID-19. The CDR3 runs from the conserved cysteine through the conserved F or W. Fields, in order: D gene, J gene, V gene, clone size, CDR3 DNA, CDR3 protein. D genes are given only for firm matches. Size tells how often a clone was seen (once, few, many) or the class of an expanded clone, and some rows leave it out.

d_call: TRBD2
j_call: TRBJ2-1
v_call: TRBV5-6
clone_size: once
cdr3_nt: TGTGCCAGCAGCCTAAGCGGGAATCTGTACAATGAGCAGTTCTTC
cdr3_aa: CASSLSGNLYNEQFF

d_call: TRBD1
j_call: TRBJ1-6
v_call: TRBV11-2
clone_size: .
cdr3_nt: TGTGCCAGCAGTTCAACAGGGGCGAATAATTCACCCCTCCACTTT
cdr3_aa: CASSSTGANNSPLHF

d_call: .
j_call: TRBJ1-3
v_call: TRBV5-1
clone_size: .
cdr3_nt: TGCGCCAGCAGCTTGGGGACAACCTCTGGAAACACCATATATTTT
cdr3_aa: CASSLGTTSGNTIYF

d_call: .
j_call: TRBJ1-2
v_call: TRBV30
clone_size: few
cdr3_nt: TGTGCCTGGAGTGGGGGCCCCCTAGGCTACACCTTC
cdr3_aa: CAWSGGPLGYTF

d_call: TRBD1
j_call: TRBJ1-1
v_call: TRBV18
clone_size: .
cdr3_nt: TGTGCCAGCTCACGCGGACAGGGAACGAACACTGAAGCTTTCTTT
cdr3_aa: CASSRGQGTNTEAFF

d_call: TRBD1
j_call: TRBJ1-1
v_call: TRBV2
clone_size: .
cdr3_nt: TGTGCCAGCAGTGGGACAGGGGTTATGAACACTGAAGCTTTCTTT
cdr3_aa: CASSGTGVMNTEAFF

d_call: .
j_call: TRBJ2-3
v_call: TRBV7-9
clone_size: .
cdr3_nt: TGTGCCAGCAGCTTCCCCAGTGCAGGGACAGATACGCAGTATTTT
cdr3_aa: CASSFPSAGTDTQYF

d_call: .
j_call: TRBJ2-1
v_call: TRBV6-6
clone_size: .
cdr3_nt: TGTGCCAGCAGTTACGAAGCTAACCCCTACAATGAGCAGTTCTTC
cdr3_aa: CASSYEANPYNEQFF

d_call: TRBD1
j_call: TRBJ1-5
v_call: TRBV19
clone_size: .
cdr3_nt: TGTGCCAGTAGTGGGGACAGGGATTTTTATCAGCCCCAGCATTTT
cdr3_aa: CASSGDRDFYQPQHF

d_call: .
j_call: TRBJ2-7
v_call: TRBV28
clone_size: .
cdr3_nt: TGTGCCAGCAGCGGGGGACAGTCCTACGAGCAGTACTTC
cdr3_aa: CASSGGQSYEQYF

d_call: .
j_call: TRBJ2-1
v_call: TRBV5-1
clone_size: .
cdr3_nt: TGCGCCAGCAGCGCGGACGGGACTTCAGAGCAGTTCTTC
cdr3_aa: CASSADGTSEQFF

d_call: TRBD1
j_call: TRBJ2-2
v_call: TRBV3-1/TRBV3-2
clone_size: .
cdr3_nt: TGTGCCAGCAGCCACAACCGGGACAGGGGGCCGGGCACCGGGGAGCTGTTTTTT
cdr3_aa: CASSHNRDRGPGTGELFF

d_call: .
j_call: TRBJ2-5
v_call: TRBV6-2/TRBV6-3
clone_size: .
cdr3_nt: TGTGCCAGCAGTTCGAGGCTGGCGGTGGAGACCCAGTACTTC
cdr3_aa: CASSSRLAVETQYF

d_call: .
j_call: TRBJ1-3
v_call: TRBV19
clone_size: .
cdr3_nt: TGTGCCAGTAGTGGGAGTCCTTCTGGAAACACCATATATTTT
cdr3_aa: CASSGSPSGNTIYF

d_call: .
j_call: TRBJ2-1
v_call: TRBV19
clone_size: .
cdr3_nt: TGTGCCAGTATAGGTTCCGGCAGGGTTCGGAATGAGCAGTTCTTC
cdr3_aa: CASIGSGRVRNEQFF

d_call: .
j_call: TRBJ1-2
v_call: TRBV6-5
clone_size: few
cdr3_nt: TGTGCCAGCAGTTACGATGGGAGGCGGGCGTTAGGCTACACCTTC
cdr3_aa: CASSYDGRRALGYTF

d_call: .
j_call: TRBJ2-1
v_call: TRBV2
clone_size: .
cdr3_nt: TGTGCCAGCAGCCCGAGTAGCTGCAATGAGCAGTTCTTC
cdr3_aa: CASSPSSCNEQFF